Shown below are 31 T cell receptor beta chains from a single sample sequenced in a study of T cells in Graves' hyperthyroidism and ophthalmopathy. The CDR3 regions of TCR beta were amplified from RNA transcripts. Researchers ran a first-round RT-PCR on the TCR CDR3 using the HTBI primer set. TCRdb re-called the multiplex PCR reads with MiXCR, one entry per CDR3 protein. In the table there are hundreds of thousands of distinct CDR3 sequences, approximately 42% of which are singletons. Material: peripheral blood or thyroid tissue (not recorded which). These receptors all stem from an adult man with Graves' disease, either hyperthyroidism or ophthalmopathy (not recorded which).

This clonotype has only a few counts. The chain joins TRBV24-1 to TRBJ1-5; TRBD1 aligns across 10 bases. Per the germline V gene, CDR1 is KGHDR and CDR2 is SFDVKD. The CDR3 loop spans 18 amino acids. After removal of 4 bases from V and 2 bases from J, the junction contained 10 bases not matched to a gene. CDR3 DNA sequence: TGTGCCACCAGTGACCCCGGGACAGGGGTATATGGCAATCAGCCCCAGCATTTT. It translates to CATSDPGTGVYGNQPQHF.

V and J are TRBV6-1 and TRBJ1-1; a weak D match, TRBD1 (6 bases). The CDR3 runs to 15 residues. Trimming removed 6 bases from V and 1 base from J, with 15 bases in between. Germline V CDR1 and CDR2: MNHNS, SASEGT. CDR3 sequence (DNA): TGTGCCAGCAGGGCTCTTGGGGGGGCGAACACTGAAGCTTTCTTT. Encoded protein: CASRALGGANTEAFF.

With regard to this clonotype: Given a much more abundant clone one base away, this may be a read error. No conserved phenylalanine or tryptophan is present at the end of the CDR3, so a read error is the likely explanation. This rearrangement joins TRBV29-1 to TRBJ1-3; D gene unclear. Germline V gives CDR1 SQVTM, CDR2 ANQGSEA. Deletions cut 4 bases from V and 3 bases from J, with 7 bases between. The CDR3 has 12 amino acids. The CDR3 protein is CSVGLLGNTIYY. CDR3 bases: TGCAGCGTTGGCCTACTTGGAAACACCATATATTAT.

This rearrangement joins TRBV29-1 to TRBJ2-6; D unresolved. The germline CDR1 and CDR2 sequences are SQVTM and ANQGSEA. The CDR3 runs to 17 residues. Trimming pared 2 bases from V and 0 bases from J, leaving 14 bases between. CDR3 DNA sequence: TGCAGCGTTGAACGGGCCGTTTTACCCTCTGGGGCCAACGTCCTGACTTTC. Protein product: CSVERAVLPSGANVLTF.

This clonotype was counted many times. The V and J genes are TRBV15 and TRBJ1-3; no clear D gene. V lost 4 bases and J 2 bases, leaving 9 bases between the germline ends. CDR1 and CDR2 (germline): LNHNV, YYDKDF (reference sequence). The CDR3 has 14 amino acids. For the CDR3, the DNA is TGTGCCACCAGCATTTCAAGACCTGGAAACACCATATATTTT. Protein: CATSISRPGNTIYF.

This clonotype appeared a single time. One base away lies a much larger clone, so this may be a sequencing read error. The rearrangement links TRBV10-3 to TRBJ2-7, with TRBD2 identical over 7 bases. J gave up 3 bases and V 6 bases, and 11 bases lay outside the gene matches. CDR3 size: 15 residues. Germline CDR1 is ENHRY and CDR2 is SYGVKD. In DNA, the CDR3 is TGTGCCATCAGAGAGACTGGCGGGAGTGGCTACGAGCAGTACTTC. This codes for CAIRETGGSGYEQYF.

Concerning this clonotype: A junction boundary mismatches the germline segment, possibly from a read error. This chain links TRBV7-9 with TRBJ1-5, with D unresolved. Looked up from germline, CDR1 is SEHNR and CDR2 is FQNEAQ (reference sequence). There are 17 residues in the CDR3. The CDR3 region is CASSQDPRPVSNQPQHF. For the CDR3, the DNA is TGCGCCAGCAGCCAAGATCCGAGGCCCGTCAGCAATCAGCCCCAGCATTTT.

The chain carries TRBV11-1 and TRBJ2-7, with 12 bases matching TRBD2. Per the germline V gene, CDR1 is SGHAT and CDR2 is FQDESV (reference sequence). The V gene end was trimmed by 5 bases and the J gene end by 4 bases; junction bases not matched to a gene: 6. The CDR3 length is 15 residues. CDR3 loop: CASSGYTSGRYEQYF. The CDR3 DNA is TGTGCCAGCAGCGGATATACTAGCGGGAGGTACGAGCAGTACTTC.

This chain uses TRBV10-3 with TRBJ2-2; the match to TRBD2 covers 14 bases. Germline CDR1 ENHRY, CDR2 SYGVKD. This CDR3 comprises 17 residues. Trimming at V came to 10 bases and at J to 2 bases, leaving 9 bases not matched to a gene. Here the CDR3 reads CATRPGLAGDNTGELFF. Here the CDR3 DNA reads TGTGCCACACGCCCGGGACTAGCGGGGGATAACACCGGGGAGCTGTTTTTT.

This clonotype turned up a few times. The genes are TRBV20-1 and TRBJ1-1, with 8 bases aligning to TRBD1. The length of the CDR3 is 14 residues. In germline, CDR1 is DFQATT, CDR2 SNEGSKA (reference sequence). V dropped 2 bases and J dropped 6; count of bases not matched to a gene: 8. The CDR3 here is CSARPPQTGAEAFF. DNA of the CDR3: TGCAGTGCTAGACCCCCACAGACAGGGGCTGAAGCTTTCTTT.

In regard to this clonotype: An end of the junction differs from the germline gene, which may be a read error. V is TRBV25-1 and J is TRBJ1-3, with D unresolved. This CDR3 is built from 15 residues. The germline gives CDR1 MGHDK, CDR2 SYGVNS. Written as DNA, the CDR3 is TGTGCCAGCAGCCTCCGCGAGCACTCTGGAAACACCGTATATTTT. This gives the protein CASSLREHSGNTVYF.

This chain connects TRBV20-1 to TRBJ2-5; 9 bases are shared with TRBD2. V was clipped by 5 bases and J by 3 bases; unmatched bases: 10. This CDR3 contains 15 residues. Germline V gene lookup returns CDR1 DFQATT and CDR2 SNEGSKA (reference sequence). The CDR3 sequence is CSAFSISGRKETQYF. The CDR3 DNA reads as TGCAGTGCTTTCTCAATTAGCGGGAGAAAAGAGACCCAGTACTTC.

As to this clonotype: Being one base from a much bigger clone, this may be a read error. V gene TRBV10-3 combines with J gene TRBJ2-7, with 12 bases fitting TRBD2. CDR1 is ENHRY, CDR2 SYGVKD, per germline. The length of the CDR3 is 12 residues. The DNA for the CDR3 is TGTGCCATCAGTCGCCCGGGACTAGCGGGCTCCTTC. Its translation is CAISRPGLAGSF.

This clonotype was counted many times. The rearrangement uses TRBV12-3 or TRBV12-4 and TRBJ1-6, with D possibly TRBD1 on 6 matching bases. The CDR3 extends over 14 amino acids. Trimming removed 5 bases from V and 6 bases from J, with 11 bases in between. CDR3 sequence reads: CASSPRGGNSPLHF. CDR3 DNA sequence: TGTGCCAGCAGTCCCAGGGGTGGTAATTCACCCCTCCACTTT.

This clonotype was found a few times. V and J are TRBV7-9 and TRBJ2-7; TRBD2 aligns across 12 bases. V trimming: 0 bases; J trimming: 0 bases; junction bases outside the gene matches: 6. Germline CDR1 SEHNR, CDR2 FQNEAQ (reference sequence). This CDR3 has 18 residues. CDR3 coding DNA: TGTGCCAGCAGCTTAGCTTCCGGACTAGCGGGGAGCTCCTACGAGCAGTACTTC. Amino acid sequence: CASSLASGLAGSSYEQYF.

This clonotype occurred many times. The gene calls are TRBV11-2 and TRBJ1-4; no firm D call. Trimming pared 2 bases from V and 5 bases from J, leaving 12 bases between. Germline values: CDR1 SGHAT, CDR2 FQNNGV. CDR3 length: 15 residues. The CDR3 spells CASSLSAGSNEKLFF. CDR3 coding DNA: TGTGCCAGCAGCTTATCGGCAGGTTCGAATGAAAAACTGTTTTTT.

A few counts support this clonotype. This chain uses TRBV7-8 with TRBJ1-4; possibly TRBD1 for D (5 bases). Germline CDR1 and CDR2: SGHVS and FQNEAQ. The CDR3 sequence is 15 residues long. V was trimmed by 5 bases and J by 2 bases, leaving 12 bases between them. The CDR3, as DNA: TGTGCCAGCAGCGATCGACAGAGGACTAATGAAAAACTGTTTTTT. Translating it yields CASSDRQRTNEKLFF.

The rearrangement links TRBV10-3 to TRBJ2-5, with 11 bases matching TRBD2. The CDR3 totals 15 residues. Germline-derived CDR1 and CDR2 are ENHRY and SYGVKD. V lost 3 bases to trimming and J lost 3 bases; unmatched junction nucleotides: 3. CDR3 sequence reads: CAISDLAGGEETQYF. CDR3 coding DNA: TGTGCCATCAGTGATCTAGCGGGGGGCGAAGAGACCCAGTACTTC.

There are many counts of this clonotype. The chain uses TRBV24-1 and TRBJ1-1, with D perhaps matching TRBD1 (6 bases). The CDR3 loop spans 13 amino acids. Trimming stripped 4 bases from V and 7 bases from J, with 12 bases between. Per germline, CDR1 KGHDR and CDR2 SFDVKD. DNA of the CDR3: TGTGCCACCAGTGACCTGGGGGGCCGTGAAGCTTTCTTT. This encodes CATSDLGGREAFF.

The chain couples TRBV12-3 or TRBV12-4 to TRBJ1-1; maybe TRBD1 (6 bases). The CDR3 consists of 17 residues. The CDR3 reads CASGSNGMGRGNTEAFF. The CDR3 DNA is TGTGCTAGTGGTTCAAATGGAATGGGCAGGGGAAACACTGAAGCTTTCTTT.

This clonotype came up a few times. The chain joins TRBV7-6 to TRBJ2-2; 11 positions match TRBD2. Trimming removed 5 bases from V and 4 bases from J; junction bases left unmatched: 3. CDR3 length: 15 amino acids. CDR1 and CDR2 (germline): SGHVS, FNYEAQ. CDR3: CASSPSGGFTGELFF. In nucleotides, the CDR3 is TGTGCCAGCAGCCCTAGCGGGGGGTTCACCGGGGAGCTGTTTTTT.

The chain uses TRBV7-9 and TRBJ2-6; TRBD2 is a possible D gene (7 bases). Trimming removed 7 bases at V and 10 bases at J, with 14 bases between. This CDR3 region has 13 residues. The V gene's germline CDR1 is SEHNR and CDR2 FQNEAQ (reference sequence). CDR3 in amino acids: CASTGEGGNVLTF. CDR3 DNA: TGTGCCAGCACCGGCGAGGGGGGGAACGTCCTGACTTTC. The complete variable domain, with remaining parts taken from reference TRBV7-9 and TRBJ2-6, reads DTGVSQNPRHKITKRGQNVTFRCDPISEHNRLYWYRQTLGQGPEFLTYFQNEAQLEKSRLLSDRFSAERPKGSFSTLEIQRTEQGDSAMYLCASTGEGGNVLTFGAGSRLTVL.

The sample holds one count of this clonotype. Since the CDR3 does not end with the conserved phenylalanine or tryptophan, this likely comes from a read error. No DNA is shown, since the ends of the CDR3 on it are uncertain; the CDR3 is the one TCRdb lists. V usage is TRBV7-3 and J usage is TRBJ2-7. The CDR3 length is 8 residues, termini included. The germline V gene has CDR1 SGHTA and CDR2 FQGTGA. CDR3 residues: CASSLLPQ.

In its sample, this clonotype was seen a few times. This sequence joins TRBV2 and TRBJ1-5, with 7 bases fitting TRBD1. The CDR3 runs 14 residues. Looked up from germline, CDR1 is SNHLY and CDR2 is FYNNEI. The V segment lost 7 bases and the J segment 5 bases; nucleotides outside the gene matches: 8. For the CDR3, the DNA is TGTGCCAGCAACCGGGACAGAAAAGATCAGCCCCAGCATTTT. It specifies CASNRDRKDQPQHF.

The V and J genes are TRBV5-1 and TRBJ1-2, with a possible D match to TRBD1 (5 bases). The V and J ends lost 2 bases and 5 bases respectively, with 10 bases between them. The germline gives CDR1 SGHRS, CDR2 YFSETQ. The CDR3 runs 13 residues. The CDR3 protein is CASSFTAGYGYTF. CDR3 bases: TGCGCCAGCAGCTTTACGGCAGGGTATGGCTACACCTTC.

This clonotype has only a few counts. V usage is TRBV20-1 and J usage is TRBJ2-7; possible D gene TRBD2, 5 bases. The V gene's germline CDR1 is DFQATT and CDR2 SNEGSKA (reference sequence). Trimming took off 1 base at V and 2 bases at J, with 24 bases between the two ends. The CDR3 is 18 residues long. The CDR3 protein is CSARGPVLRRGRPYEQYF. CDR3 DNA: TGCAGTGCTAGAGGCCCCGTGCTGCGCCGGGGAAGACCCTACGAGCAGTACTTC.

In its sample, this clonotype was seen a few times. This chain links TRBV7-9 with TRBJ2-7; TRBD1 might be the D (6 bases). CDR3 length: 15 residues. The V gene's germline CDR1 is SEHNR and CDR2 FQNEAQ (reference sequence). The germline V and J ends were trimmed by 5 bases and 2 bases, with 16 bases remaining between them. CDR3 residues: CASSRLRDTPYEQYF. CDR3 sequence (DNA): TGTGCCAGCAGCCGCCTCCGGGACACACCCTACGAGCAGTACTTC. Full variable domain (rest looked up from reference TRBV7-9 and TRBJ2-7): DTGVSQNPRHKITKRGQNVTFRCDPISEHNRLYWYRQTLGQGPEFLTYFQNEAQLEKSRLLSDRFSAERPKGSFSTLEIQRTEQGDSAMYLCASSRLRDTPYEQYFGPGTRLTVT.

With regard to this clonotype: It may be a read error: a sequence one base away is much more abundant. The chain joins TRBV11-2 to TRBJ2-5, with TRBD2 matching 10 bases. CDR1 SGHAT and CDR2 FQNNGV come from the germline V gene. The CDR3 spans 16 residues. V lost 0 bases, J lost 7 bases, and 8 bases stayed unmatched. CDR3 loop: CASSLEAGGPLGTQYF. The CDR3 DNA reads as TGTGCCAGCAGCTTAGAAGCGGGAGGGCCATTGGGGACCCAGTACTTC.

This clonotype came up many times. The CDR3, as DNA: TGCAGTGCTACCCTGGGACTGCAAGAGACCCAGTACTTC. Its translation is CSATLGLQETQYF. The rearrangement joins TRBV20-1 to TRBJ2-5; a weak D match, TRBD2 (6 bases). Germline CDR1 and CDR2: DFQATT and SNEGSKA (reference sequence). The V and J ends lost 4 bases and 2 bases respectively, with 11 bases between them. The CDR3 runs to 13 residues.

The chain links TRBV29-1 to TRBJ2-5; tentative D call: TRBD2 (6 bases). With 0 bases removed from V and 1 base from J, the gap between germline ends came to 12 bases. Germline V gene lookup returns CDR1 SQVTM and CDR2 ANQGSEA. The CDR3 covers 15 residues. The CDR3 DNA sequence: TGCAGCGTTGAAGATCTAGGAGGGCGCCAAGAGACCCAGTACTTC. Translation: CSVEDLGGRQETQYF.

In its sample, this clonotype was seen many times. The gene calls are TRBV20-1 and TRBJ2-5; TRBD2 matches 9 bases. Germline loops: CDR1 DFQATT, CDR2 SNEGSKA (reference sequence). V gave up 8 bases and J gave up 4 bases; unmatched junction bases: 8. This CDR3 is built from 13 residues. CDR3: CSTSGGPGETQYF. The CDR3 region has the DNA TGCAGTACCAGCGGGGGGCCCGGAGAGACCCAGTACTTC.